These T cell receptor beta chains were read from a single sample in a study of beta chain features in type 1 diabetes. Measured with immunoSEQ multiplex PCR; TCRdb has only the in-frame clones, and not every one. The sample shows some 330,000 clones, 10% to 15% of them seen only once. Sequenced: naive CD4+ T cells from blood. These receptors originate from a woman aged 18-30 years with type 1 diabetes. Each CDR3 is given with its conserved first and last residue. The D gene is left open where the match is weak. Rows may omit the clone size; those that give it use once, few, many or a size class.

j_call | clone_size | v_call | d_call | cdr3_nt | cdr3_aa
TRBJ2-5 | few | TRBV5-1 | TRBD1 | TGCGCCAGCGGGAACAGGGGGACGACCCAGTACTTC | CASGNRGTTQYF
TRBJ2-7 | few | TRBV5-4 | - | TGTGCCAGCAGCTTGGGCGGGCAGCTATCTAACGAGCAGTACTTC | CASSLGGQLSNEQYF
TRBJ2-5 | few | TRBV5-1 | - | TGCGCCAGCAGCTTCGGGTTGCCACGAGAGACCCAGTACTTC | CASSFGLPRETQYF
TRBJ1-2 | - | TRBV27 | - | TGTGCCAGCAGCCTTCGAACATTTAGCCCGTATGGCTACACCTTC | CASSLRTFSPYGYTF
TRBJ2-7 | - | TRBV7-2 | - | TGTGCCAGCAGCTTGACAGCGCCTTCCTACGAGCAGTACTTC | CASSLTAPSYEQYF
TRBJ2-7 | - | TRBV30 | TRBD2 | TGTGCCTGGAGTGTCCTTAGCGGGAGGGTATTCTACGAGCAGTACTTC | CAWSVLSGRVFYEQYF
TRBJ2-5 | few | TRBV28 | TRBD2 | TGTGCCAGCAAGCCCTCACGTGGGAGGGCCCTGGAGACCCAGTACTTC | CASKPSRGRALETQYF
TRBJ2-4 | - | TRBV5-1 | TRBD2 | TGCGCCAGCAGCTTATCCGGGACTAGCGCTATAATTCAGTACTTC | CASSLSGTSAIIQYF
TRBJ2-3 | - | TRBV14 | - | TGTGCCAGCAATGAGGGCACAGATACGCAGTATTTT | CASNEGTDTQYF
TRBJ1-2 | - | TRBV30 | - | TGTGCCTGGGGGTTGCGGGGAATGGTCTATGGCTACACCTTC | CAWGLRGMVYGYTF
TRBJ1-2 | - | TRBV4-3 | TRBD1 | TGCGCCAGCAGCCAGGGGACAGCCGATGGCTACACCTTC | CASSQGTADGYTF
TRBJ2-5 | few | TRBV29-1 | TRBD1 | TGCAGCGTGGAGACAGGGGCAGAGACCCAGTACTTC | CSVETGAETQYF
TRBJ1-4 | few | TRBV7-9 | - | TGTGCCAGCAGCTTTGGCGGGCTTTGGGAAAAACTGTTTTTT | CASSFGGLWEKLFF
TRBJ1-5 | few | TRBV19 | - | TGTGCCAGTACCAATCAGGGCCGCCGTGGCGGCAATCAGCCCCAGCATTTT | CASTNQGRRGGNQPQHF
TRBJ2-7 | few | TRBV30 | - | TGTGCCTGGAGTGTACGGGGTCCCCTGGAGCAGTACTTC | CAWSVRGPLEQYF
TRBJ1-5 | few | TRBV5-6 | - | TGTGCCAGCAGCCAAGGGGGGGCGTCTAATCAGCCCCAGCATTTT | CASSQGGASNQPQHF
TRBJ2-7 | few | TRBV28 | TRBD2 | TGTGCCAGCAGTTTATCAGGGACTAGGGGGTACGAGCAGTACTTC | CASSLSGTRGYEQYF
TRBJ1-5 | - | TRBV7-2 | TRBD1 | TGTGCCAGCAGCTACAGGGGCGGCAATCAGCCCCAGCATTTT | CASSYRGGNQPQHF
TRBJ2-7 | - | TRBV5-1 | TRBD1 | TGCGCCAGTACTCCGGGACAGGGGTCCTACGAGCAGTACTTC | CASTPGQGSYEQYF
TRBJ2-3 | few | TRBV9 | TRBD1 | TGTGCCAGCAGCGTTTGGGACAGGGTCGCAGATACGCAGTATTTT | CASSVWDRVADTQYF